Listed here are 14 T cell receptor beta chains from one sample, sequenced in a study of cytomegalovirus exposure and HLA in healthy donors. The PCR made use of 60 Vbeta and 13 Jbeta primers. Repertoires were generated with immunoSEQ multiplex PCR, while TCRdb's copy carries only in-frame clones and drops some. The data show 210,000 or so clones, with over 60% seen just once and 1.5% to 2% held by the top ten. Input material: PBMCs. These receptors originate from a man younger than 35 in good health and CMV-seronegative.

The gene calls are TRBV6-4 and TRBJ2-6, with 7 nucleotides matching TRBD2. CDR1 MRHNA and CDR2 SNTAGT come from the germline V gene. Trimming cost V 6 bases and J 0 bases; bases outside gene matches: 8. This CDR3 is 17 amino acids long. CDR3 DNA: TGTGCCAGCAGCTTGGGAGGGGACCACTCTGGGGCCAACGTCCTGACTTTC. Translated, it gives CASSLGGDHSGANVLTF.

The count of this clone is one. CDR3 in amino acids: CASSLRRAVSHNEQFF. CDR3 in DNA: TGTGCCAGCAGTTTAAGGCGGGCCGTGTCGCACAATGAGCAGTTCTTC. V is TRBV27 and J is TRBJ2-1, with a weak D call TRBD2 (5 bases). The germline gives CDR1 MNHEY, CDR2 SMNVEV (reference sequence). The V end lost 2 bases, the J end lost 5 bases, and 16 bases lay between the germline ends. The CDR3 is 16 residues long.

V is TRBV28 and J is TRBJ2-3, with 9 nucleotides matching TRBD2. This CDR3 is 15 amino acids long. Germline V gene sequence: CDR1 MDHEN, CDR2 SYDVKM. Trimming took 5 bases from V and 1 from J; bases not matched to a gene: 4. CDR3 in DNA: TGTGCCAGCAGTACAGCGGGAGGCGGCACAGATACGCAGTATTTT. As protein: CASSTAGGGTDTQYF. Full variable domain (outside the CDR3, taken from reference TRBV28 and TRBJ2-3): DVKVTQSSRYLVKRTGEKVFLECVQDMDHENMFWYRQDPGLGLRLIYFSYDVKMKEKGDIPEGYSVSREKKERFSLILESASTNQTSMYLCASSTAGGGTDTQYFGPGTRLTVL.

V usage is TRBV11-3 and J usage is TRBJ2-7; D perhaps matches TRBD2 (7 bases). The V end was cut by 5 bases, the J end by 5 bases, with 19 bases between. From germline, CDR1 is SGHNT and CDR2 YENEEA. The CDR3 is 15 amino acids. CDR3 in DNA: TGTGCCAGCAGCCCAGGCGGGGGCCGCCGAAACGAGCAGTACTTC. This codes for CASSPGGGRRNEQYF.

The chain is built from TRBV18 and TRBJ1-1, with 9 bases that match TRBD1. V lost 4 bases to trimming and J lost 5 bases; unmatched junction nucleotides: 5. CDR3 length: 14 amino acids. CDR1 is KGHSH and CDR2 is LQKENI in the germline V gene. Here the CDR3 reads CASSLRQGGTEAFF. CDR3 nucleotides: TGTGCCAGCTCACTCAGACAGGGGGGGACTGAAGCTTTCTTT.

This clone appeared a single time. The J gene is TRBJ2-7, the V gene TRBV29-1, with a tentative D call TRBD2 (6 bases). V was trimmed by 7 bases and J by 0 bases, leaving 13 bases between them. The CDR3 has 13 residues. Germline V CDR1 and CDR2: SQVTM, ANQGSEA. CDR3 coding DNA: TGCAGCGCCATAGCGGAGAGCTCCTACGAGCAGTACTTC. It yields the protein CSAIAESSYEQYF.

The genes are TRBV27 and TRBJ2-1, with TRBD2 matching 7 bases. Trimming cost V 5 bases and J 0 bases; bases outside gene matches: 13. Germline V gene sequence: CDR1 MNHEY, CDR2 SMNVEV (reference sequence). CDR3 length: 18 amino acids. The CDR3 DNA reads TGTGCCAGCAGTCCTAGAGCGGGGTCAGGGTCCTCCTACAATGAGCAGTTCTTC. Translation gives CASSPRAGSGSSYNEQFF.

This rearrangement joins TRBV10-3 to TRBJ1-1; D not resolved. The CDR3 covers 12 residues. V was clipped by 11 bases and J by 5 bases, with 15 bases between them. Germline CDR1 and CDR2: ENHRY and SYGVKD. CDR3 in amino acids: CAAKTQWTEAFF. The CDR3 DNA follows: TGTGCCGCCAAGACACAGTGGACTGAAGCTTTCTTT.

This clone was detected a few times. The chain links TRBV7-2 to TRBJ1-2; 7 bases fit TRBD1. The CDR3 is 18 amino acids. V trimming: 4 bases; J trimming: 6 bases; junction bases outside the gene matches: 20. Germline V gene sequence: CDR1 SGHTA, CDR2 FQGNSA. CDR3 sequence reads: CASSSPGTAPREGNGYTF. CDR3 nucleotide sequence: TGTGCCAGCAGCTCCCCCGGGACAGCCCCGCGGGAGGGGAATGGCTACACCTTC.

This clone was counted a single time. The sample carries other DNA sequences with the same CDR3. This chain links TRBV5-1 with TRBJ2-7; possible D gene TRBD1, 6 bases. Trimming pared 0 bases from V and 2 bases from J, leaving 12 bases between. Germline-derived CDR1 and CDR2 are SGHRS and YFSETQ. There are 15 residues in the CDR3. The CDR3 sequence is CASSLVQGGTYEQYF. CDR3 coding DNA: TGCGCCAGCAGCTTGGTACAGGGTGGGACCTACGAGCAGTACTTC.

The chain recombines TRBV30 with TRBJ2-2; 7 bases match TRBD2. The CDR3 contains 16 residues. With 0 bases clipped from V and 5 bases from J, the junction kept 9 bases outside the gene matches. Germline V gene data show CDR1 as GTSNPN and CDR2 as SVGIG (reference sequence). The CDR3 coding sequence is TGTGCCTGGAGTGTATCTAGCGGCTGGGGGACCGGGGAGCTGTTTTTT. Encoded protein: CAWSVSSGWGTGELFF.

V usage is TRBV4-1 and J usage is TRBJ1-5; perhaps TRBD1 as D (6 bases). The CDR3 consists of 16 residues. V was clipped by 1 base and J by 4 bases, with 14 bases between them. Germline V gene lookup returns CDR1 MGHRA and CDR2 YSYEKL. The CDR3 bases are TGCGCCAGCAGCCAAGGGACAGACCCTCTTAATCAGCCCCAGCATTTT. It yields the protein CASSQGTDPLNQPQHF.

This chain uses TRBV4-2 with TRBJ2-5, with 7 positions matching TRBD1. CDR3 length: 16 residues. V shed 0 bases and J 5 bases; nucleotides not matched to a gene: 9. CDR1 LGHNA and CDR2 YNFKEQ come from the germline V gene. CDR3: CASSQDLNRGGETQYF. The CDR3 DNA follows: TGTGCCAGCAGCCAAGATTTAAACAGGGGCGGCGAGACCCAGTACTTC.

The rearrangement links TRBV28 to TRBJ2-7; 7 nucleotides match TRBD2. The V segment lost 4 bases and the J segment 0 bases; nucleotides outside the gene matches: 9. Germline V lookup: CDR1 MDHEN, CDR2 SYDVKM. CDR3 length: 16 residues. CDR3 residues: CASSWDLAESSYEQYF. The CDR3 nucleotides read TGTGCCAGCAGTTGGGACCTAGCGGAGAGCTCCTACGAGCAGTACTTC. Full variable domain (rest looked up from reference TRBV28 and TRBJ2-7): DVKVTQSSRYLVKRTGEKVFLECVQDMDHENMFWYRQDPGLGLRLIYFSYDVKMKEKGDIPEGYSVSREKKERFSLILESASTNQTSMYLCASSWDLAESSYEQYFGPGTRLTVT.